The 8 T cell receptor beta chains below were found in one sample sequenced in a study of blood T cell repertoires in COVID-19. The repertoire was sequenced with immunoSEQ multiplex PCR; TCRdb's copy has only in-frame clones and lacks some. Of 210,000 or so clones in the sample, roughly 80% were seen once. The specimen was PBMCs or T cells enriched from blood (not recorded which). The source of these receptors is a woman aged 45-60 years who had been exposed to COVID-19.

This chain connects TRBV19 to TRBJ1-3; tentatively, D is TRBD1 (6 bases). Germline V lookup: CDR1 LNHDA, CDR2 SQIVND (reference sequence). The V end lost 5 bases, the J end lost 0 bases, and 11 bases lay between the germline ends. The CDR3 length is 15 residues. CDR3 region: CASSARTVSGNTIYF. CDR3 sequence (DNA): TGTGCCAGTAGTGCCAGGACAGTCTCTGGAAACACCATATATTTT.

The genes are TRBV11-2 and TRBJ1-1, with D possibly matching TRBD1 (6 bases). This CDR3 spans 13 amino acids. V shed 6 bases and J shed 1 base, with 9 bases lying between them. Looked up from germline, CDR1 is SGHAT and CDR2 is FQNNGV. The CDR3 DNA follows: TGTGCCAGCAGGCGGACAGAGAACACTGAAGCTTTCTTT. It yields the protein CASRRTENTEAFF.

The V and J genes are TRBV11-2 and TRBJ1-4; D remains unclear. This CDR3 comprises 16 residues. Germline lookup yields CDR1 SGHAT and CDR2 FQNNGV. Trimming cost V 5 bases and J 2 bases, with 15 bases left between them. The CDR3 DNA is TGTGCCAGCAGCAGATTAGTCGGGAGCACTAATGAAAAACTGTTTTTT. It translates to CASSRLVGSTNEKLFF.

The rearrangement joins TRBV3-1 (or the pseudogene TRBV3-2) to TRBJ1-1, with 8 bases aligning to TRBD1. This CDR3 is built from 15 residues. Germline V lookup: CDR1 LGHDT, CDR2 YNNKEL (reference sequence). Losses at the gene ends were 8 bases for V and 2 bases for J; bases not matched to a gene: 10. CDR3 bases: TGTGCCAGCGCCTTAGTACAGGGGGGTAACACTGAAGCTTTCTTT. Amino acids: CASALVQGGNTEAFF.

The CDR3 sequence: CASSYDGTGAYGYTF. Here the CDR3 DNA reads TGTGCCAGCAGTTACGACGGGACAGGAGCCTATGGCTACACCTTC. This rearrangement joins TRBV6-5 to TRBJ1-2; TRBD1 aligns across 8 bases. Trimming cost V 2 bases and J 4 bases; bases outside gene matches: 6. Germline loops: CDR1 MNHEY, CDR2 SVGAGI. CDR3 length equals 15 residues.

This clone showed up just a few times. The V and J genes are TRBV19 and TRBJ2-1; 9 positions agree with TRBD2. With V trimmed by 5 bases and J by 6 bases, 5 bases remained unmatched. Germline CDR1 reads LNHDA; CDR2 reads SQIVND (reference sequence). The CDR3 runs 14 residues. The CDR3 protein is CASSQRGAGNEQFF. CDR3 bases: TGTGCCAGTAGTCAGCGGGGGGCTGGCAATGAGCAGTTCTTC.

This sequence joins TRBV2 and TRBJ1-4; D perhaps matches TRBD1 (6 bases). Trimming stripped 6 bases from V and 4 bases from J, with 12 bases between. Germline assignment: CDR1 SNHLY and CDR2 FYNNEI. CDR3 length: 14 residues. The CDR3 DNA is TGTGCCAGCAGAGCAGACAGGAGTAATGAAAAACTGTTTTTT. Its translation is CASRADRSNEKLFF. The entire variable domain, with the rest obtained from reference TRBV2 and TRBJ1-4, is as follows: EPEVTQTPSHQVTQMGQEVILRCVPISNHLYFYWYRQILGQKVEFLVSFYNNEISEKSEIFDDQFSVERPDGSNFTLKIRSTKLEDSAMYFCASRADRSNEKLFFGSGTQLSVL.

The chain carries TRBV2 and TRBJ2-2; 8 positions match TRBD1. Trimming cost V 7 bases and J 5 bases; bases outside gene matches: 6. Germline lookup yields CDR1 SNHLY and CDR2 FYNNEI. There are 14 residues in the CDR3. CDR3 in DNA: TGTGCCAGCAAGGGCGGACAGGGAACCGGGGAGCTGTTTTTT. Translating gives CASKGGQGTGELFF.